This entry concerns a single T cell receptor beta chain. Germline CDR1 and CDR2: ENHRY and SYGVKD. The V segment lost 2 bases and the J segment 7 bases; nucleotides outside the gene matches: 4. The CDR3 has 14 amino acids. The method was immunoSEQ multiplex PCR; TCRdb's version includes in-frame clones alone and lacks a portion of them. The sample includes 15,000 to 20,000 clones, more than 75% of them seen just once. This entry is derived from a study of technical replicates of blood from a handful of donors. The source of this sequence is a human donor in good health. The chain links TRBV10-3 to TRBJ2-1; 8 nucleotides match TRBD1. The sequencing input was PBMCs. This CDR3 reads CAISELGQANEQFF. CDR3 DNA sequence: TGTGCCATCAGTGAGCTGGGACAGGCGAATGAGCAGTTCTTC.